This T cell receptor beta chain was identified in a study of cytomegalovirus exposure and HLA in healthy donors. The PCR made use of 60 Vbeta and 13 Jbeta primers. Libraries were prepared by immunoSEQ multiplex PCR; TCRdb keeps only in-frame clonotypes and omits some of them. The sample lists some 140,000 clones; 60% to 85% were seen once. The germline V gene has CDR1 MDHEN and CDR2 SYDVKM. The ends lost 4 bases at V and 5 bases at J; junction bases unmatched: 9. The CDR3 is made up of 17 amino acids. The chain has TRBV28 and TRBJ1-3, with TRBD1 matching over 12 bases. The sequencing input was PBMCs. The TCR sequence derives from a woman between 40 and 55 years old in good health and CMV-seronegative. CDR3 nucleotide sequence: TGTGCCAGCAGTTCCTACCGGGACAGGGGGCCTCGAAACACCATATATTTT. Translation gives CASSSYRDRGPRNTIYF.